This TCR beta chain was sequenced for a study of blood T cells in healthy people across ages (dated by TCRdb to about 2015). About the full investigation: Template switching captured roughly one uniquely barcoded TCR beta cDNA molecule per two T cells in model experiments. Two additional independent replicas of 1 million unique cDNA reads from the same blood draw were analyzed for two donors (one aged 18 to 30 and one aged 80 or older). The donors were divided into four age groups: young (average about 15 years), middle-aged (about 39), aged (about 61) and long-lived (roughly 88). To avoid experimental bias, donors of different ages were spread randomly across the sequencing lanes. Using deep sequencing normalized with unique cDNA molecular identifiers, the study measured how TCR beta repertoire diversity changes with age.

Findings and caveats that apply to the study as a whole: Estimates of total diversity from one million sequenced T cells were regarded as lower bounds and underestimates. A strong correlation was found between observed TCR beta diversity and the percentage of naive T cells measured by flow cytometry. Compared with the aged group, more naive CD4+ T cells, fewer expanded clones and increased TCR diversity were shown by the long-lived group, suggesting age selection. Because donor CMV infection status was unknown, age-related changes in expanded clonotypes were potentially confounded. As age increased, observed TCR beta diversity per million T cells dropped in a roughly linear way, and a significant reduction was already evident by age roughly 40. Conclusive comparison of naive and antigen-experienced compartments was prevented by the profiling of bulk unsorted PBMCs.

Trimming takes 7 bases off V and 7 bases off J; junction bases not matched to a gene: 7. Including cysteine and phenylalanine, the CDR3 has 13 amino acids. The sequence is cut down to CDR3 DNA, 39 bases in frame from base 1. CDR1 SGHTA and CDR2 FQGNSA are derived from the germline V gene. This clonotype was seen at least ten times. The target of this receptor is not known. Per-base quality was not reported, and no clone a single base away is much larger than it. The donors were roughly 40 Caucasian individuals from Russia, aged roughly 6 to 90 years, who were systemically healthy. Ten milliliters of peripheral blood were drawn from each donor into EDTA-treated Vacutainer tubes. Ficoll-Paque density-gradient centrifugation was used to isolate PBMCs, with at least 7 million per sample. Total RNA was extracted from PBMCs with Trizol reagent, with at least 6 micrograms obtained per sample. For every donor, an aliquot of PBMCs went through flow cytometry to measure the percentages of naive CD45RAhigh/CD27high T cells.

The library was obtained by 5' RACE. The data were produced on an Illumina HiSeq 2500. A second PCR of about 7 to 12 cycles was performed with a sample-barcoded 5' primer and a J-beta primer mix. A unique molecular identifier was introduced onto each TCR beta cDNA molecule by a template-switch 5' adaptor carrying 12 random nucleotides. Each sample yielded at least 2.5 million CDR3-containing paired-end reads. The Mint cDNA synthesis kit, primed by a TRBC-specific oligonucleotide, was used to synthesize first-strand cDNA from all RNA. All cDNA was treated with uracil-DNA glycosylase and then went through a first 18-cycle PCR with the universal primers M1SS and BC2_uni_R. The source study handled its data this way. Normalization of each sample was performed by random selection of 1 million high-quality reads, each carrying a distinct molecular identifier. Instead of being binned into consensus sequences, reads with shared molecular identifiers were discarded. MiTCR, with a Q25 quality threshold and the strictest error-elimination algorithm, was used for CDR3 identification, clonotype clustering and error correction. A nonparametric unseen species model with Euler transformation was used to estimate lower-bound total TCR beta diversity. TCRdb reran the public reads through fastp at Q25 and MiXCR, keeping productive beta chains. Every CDR3 protein is listed once, alongside the most common genes and DNA of its rows. TCRdb's processing, not the authors', yielded these V and J calls. The sample table contains around 790,000 distinct CDR3 sequences; only one count was recorded for approximately 44% of them. Under 20% of the sample is in the top ten clones.

The specimen was blood. Here the chain combines TRBV7-2 and TRBJ2-1; a stretch of 7 junction bases matches TRBD2. The clonotype was recovered from a man aged 55 to 70 in good health. The nucleotides are TGTGCCAGCACCTTGACTAGCCTAAATGAGCAGTTCTTC. Its amino acids are CASTLTSLNEQFF.